These T cell receptor beta chains were read from a single sample in a study of cytomegalovirus exposure and HLA in healthy donors. Clones were read by immunoSEQ multiplex PCR, and TCRdb kept only the in-frame ones, dropping some. In total, the table holds approximately 68,000 clones. Sequenced sample: PBMCs. Receptor source: a female donor in good health and CMV-seropositive. Both conserved end residues are part of each CDR3. D genes are given only for firm matches.

14	TRBV18	TRBJ2-7	NA	TGTGCCAGCTCACCACCTAGCATCCCCTCCGAGCAGTACTTC	CASSPPSIPSEQYF
14	TRBV29-1	TRBJ2-2	TRBD1	TGCAGCGTGGCCGGGACAGGGACCACCGGGGAGCTGTTTTTT	CSVAGTGTTGELFF
16	TRBV23-1	TRBJ2-7	NA	TGCGCCAGCAGTCAAATGGCGGGTAGCGGTGTCTACGAGCAGTACTTC	CASSQMAGSGVYEQYF
17	TRBV30	TRBJ1-1	TRBD1	TGTGCCTGGCGACAGGGGGCTATGGTTTGGGGGGATACTGAAGCTTTCTTT	CAWRQGAMVWGDTEAFF
15	TRBV7-2	TRBJ2-2	TRBD1	TGTGCCAGCAGCCCTCGGACAGGGGACACCGGGGAGCTGTTTTTT	CASSPRTGDTGELFF
15	TRBV4-3	TRBJ2-1	NA	TGCGCCAGCAGCCGCCTTGGAGAAGGCTACAATGAGCAGTTCTTC	CASSRLGEGYNEQFF
14	TRBV18	TRBJ2-7	TRBD1	TGTGCCAGCTCACCGGGACAGGGTAGAGGAGAGCAGTACTTC	CASSPGQGRGEQYF
15	TRBV19	TRBJ1-1	NA	TGTGCCAGTAGTATAGGAAATCAGGGTAACGCTGAAGCTTTCTTT	CASSIGNQGNAEAFF
18	TRBV7-6	TRBJ1-4	NA	TGTGCCAGCAGCTTAGGCGCGGGACTTAGAGTTCCTAATGAAAAACTGTTTTTT	CASSLGAGLRVPNEKLFF
14	TRBV4-1	TRBJ2-3	NA	TGCGCCAGCAGCCGAGAGGACTTACCAGATACGCAGTATTTT	CASSREDLPDTQYF
11	TRBV30	TRBJ2-7	NA	TGTGCCTGGAGTGTACTCGACGAGCAGTACTTC	CAWSVLDEQYF
15	TRBV29-1	TRBJ2-1	NA	TGCAGCGGATCCTTTTTCCGGGTATACTACAATGAGCAGTTCTTC	CSGSFFRVYYNEQFF
16	TRBV14	TRBJ2-2	TRBD1	TGTGCCAGCAGCCCCGGACAGGGGTTAAACACCGGGGAGCTGTTTTTT	CASSPGQGLNTGELFF
12	TRBV7-2	TRBJ2-3	NA	TGTGCCAGCAGTCTCCCGTCCCATACGCAGTATTTT	CASSLPSHTQYF
21	TRBV18	TRBJ1-1	TRBD1	TGTGCCAGCTCACCACCATTGAAGGGCGTTATTGGGACAGGGGGAAAGATTGAAGCTTTCTTT	CASSPPLKGVIGTGGKIEAFF
16	TRBV7-2	TRBJ1-5	TRBD1	TGTGCCAGCAGCCCCAAGACAGGGGGACGCAATCAGCCCCAGCATTTT	CASSPKTGGRNQPQHF
15	TRBV7-9	TRBJ2-3	NA	TGTGCCAGCAGCACCCGACAGCTTAGCACAGATACGCAGTATTTT	CASSTRQLSTDTQYF
15	TRBV28	TRBJ1-1	TRBD1	TGTGCCAGCAGCCCGACCGACAGGGAGGTCACTGAAGCTTTCTTT	CASSPTDREVTEAFF
14	TRBV7-8	TRBJ2-3	TRBD1	TGTGCCAGCAGCTTCGGACAGGGTCAAGATACGCAGTATTTT	CASSFGQGQDTQYF
15	TRBV6-6	TRBJ2-1	NA	TGTGCCAGCAGTCCCGGGACTTCTGCGGAGGGTGAGCAGTTCTTC	CASSPGTSAEGEQFF
12	TRBV29-1	TRBJ1-1	NA	TGCAGCGTTGTGGCAGGGTCCTTTGAAGCTTTCTTT	CSVVAGSFEAFF
15	TRBV5-1	TRBJ2-5	TRBD1	TGCGCCAGCAGCTCAGGACAGGGATTCCAAGAGACCCAGTACTTC	CASSSGQGFQETQYF
16	TRBV9	TRBJ2-1	NA	TGTGCCAGCAGCGTAGCCTCGAGCCGCTTATACAATGAGCAGTTCTTC	CASSVASSRLYNEQFF
14	TRBV7-9	TRBJ1-1	TRBD1	TGTGCCAGCAGCTCCGGGACAGATACTACTGAAGCTTTCTTT	CASSSGTDTTEAFF
17	TRBV2	TRBJ1-1	TRBD1	TGTGCCAGCACCAGAGACAGGGGAGTGGGATTCCAAACTGAAGCTTTCTTT	CASTRDRGVGFQTEAFF
15	TRBV6-5	TRBJ1-1	TRBD1	TGTGCCAGCAGACCTAACAGGGGGAGGAGCACTGAAGCTTTCTTT	CASRPNRGRSTEAFF
14	TRBV7-9	TRBJ1-4	NA	TGTGCCAGCAGCTTAGGGGGGGGACCAGGAAAACTGTTTTTT	CASSLGGGPGKLFF
14	TRBV10-3	TRBJ2-5	NA	TGTGCCATCAGTGACCCCCCAGGGGTGGAGACCCAGTACTTC	CAISDPPGVETQYF
15	TRBV5-4	TRBJ2-5	NA	TGTGCCAGCAGCCCCCGGGAAGGCTGGTACGAGACCCAGTACTTC	CASSPREGWYETQYF
17	TRBV28	TRBJ2-3	TRBD2	TGTGCCAGCAGTGAGCTAGCGGGGGGTAAGGCACAGGATACGCAGTATTTT	CASSELAGGKAQDTQYF
16	TRBV5-4	TRBJ1-1	NA	TGTGCCAGCAGCTTGGACCCCCTAACAGGGTTGACTGAAGCTTTCTTT	CASSLDPLTGLTEAFF
15	TRBV7-8	TRBJ2-7	TRBD2	TGTGCCAGCAGCTTCGGACTAGCGGGAGTGTACGAGCAGTACTTC	CASSFGLAGVYEQYF